The 6 T cell receptor beta chains presented below share a single source sample, sequenced in a study of cytomegalovirus exposure and HLA in healthy donors (dated by TCRdb to about 2017). Libraries were made using the immunoSEQ multiplex PCR assay. The multiplex PCR relied on a mix of 60 forward primers for TCR Vbeta segments and 13 reverse primers for TCR Jbeta segments. As stored in TCRdb, this immuneACCESS dataset retains in-frame rearrangements with V and J assigned. A fraction of the clones does not appear; measured against another copy, unresolved V genes explain less than half of the discrepancy, and the remainder lacks a known reason. The sample has approximately 190,000 clones on record, about 89% of them singletons. The ten largest clones represent roughly 1.3% of the sample. Input material: PBMCs. These receptors were taken from a man in his thirties or forties in good health and CMV-seronegative.

This CDR3 reads CASRPTSGDTGELFF. The CDR3, as DNA: TGTGCCAGCAGACCGACTAGCGGGGACACCGGGGAGCTGTTTTTT. The rearrangement links TRBV25-1 to TRBJ2-2; TRBD2 matches at 11 bases. V dropped 6 bases and J dropped 3; count of bases not matched to a gene: 3. The CDR3 spans 15 residues. CDR1 is MGHDK and CDR2 is SYGVNS in the germline V gene.

The chain uses TRBV19 and TRBJ1-2; 7 bases are shared with TRBD1. The CDR3 totals 13 residues. Germline CDR1 and CDR2: LNHDA and SQIVND (reference sequence). The V and J ends lost 4 bases and 9 bases, in that order; junction bases with no gene match: 8. CDR3 coding DNA: TGTGCCAGTAGTACTGGGACAGTTTCGAGCTACACCTTC. Translation: CASSTGTVSSYTF.

The rearrangement joins TRBV6-5 to TRBJ1-2, with D tentatively TRBD1 (5 bases). CDR3 length equals 14 residues. The V end lost 2 bases, the J end lost 3 bases, and 10 bases lay between the germline ends. In germline, CDR1 is MNHEY, CDR2 SVGAGI. The CDR3 is CASSYRREDYGYTF. The CDR3 DNA sequence: TGTGCCAGCAGTTACCGCAGGGAGGACTATGGCTACACCTTC.

The chain employs TRBV6-6 and TRBJ2-5; D ambiguous. CDR1 is MNHNY and CDR2 is SVGAGI in the germline V gene (reference sequence). Trimming took 7 bases from V and 5 from J, leaving 5 bases between them. This CDR3 is built from 10 residues. The DNA for the CDR3 is TGTGCCAGCATGGGCGAGACCCAGTACTTC. It codes for CASMGETQYF.

This chain joins TRBV11-2 and TRBJ2-7, with 7 bases lining up with TRBD1. The V and J ends lost 1 base and 3 bases, in that order; junction bases with no gene match: 6. Germline values: CDR1 SGHAT, CDR2 FQNNGV. The CDR3 sequence is 15 residues long. The CDR3 is CASSLAGTADYEQYF. In DNA, the CDR3 is TGTGCCAGCAGCTTAGCCGGGACAGCAGACTACGAGCAGTACTTC.

This chain connects TRBV14 to TRBJ2-1; a possible D gene is TRBD2 (5 bases). This CDR3 comprises 14 residues. Germline CDR1 is SGHDN and CDR2 is FVKESK. Trimming stripped 0 bases from V and 6 bases from J, with 9 bases between. CDR3 protein: CASSQDLAGNEQFF. The CDR3 nucleotides are TGTGCCAGCAGCCAAGATCTGGCGGGCAATGAGCAGTTCTTC.